The entry that follows covers one TCR beta chain sequence. In each case, RNA was isolated and then reverse transcribed into cDNA as the sequencing template. Sequencing used immunoSEQ multiplex PCR; TCRdb keeps in-frame clones, though not all of them. The sample includes around 180,000 clones, less than 65% seen only once; the top ten take 1%. V lost 4 bases and J 8 bases, leaving 15 bases between the germline ends. CDR1 is SGHRS and CDR2 is YFSETQ in the germline V gene. CDR3 length: 14 amino acids. This entry comes from a study of CD8+ T cells in alopecia areata. Described treatment: oral pan-JAK inhibitor, 5-10 mg twice daily.

The source is a human donor with alopecia areata. The V and J genes are TRBV5-1 and TRBJ1-4, with no clear D. The sample consisted of CD4+ T cells sorted from blood, taken at week 24, from a patient treated with tofacitinib. CDR3 DNA: TGCGCCAGCAGCCAGACCATAAACGGGGAAAAACTGTTTTTT. This encodes CASSQTINGEKLFF.